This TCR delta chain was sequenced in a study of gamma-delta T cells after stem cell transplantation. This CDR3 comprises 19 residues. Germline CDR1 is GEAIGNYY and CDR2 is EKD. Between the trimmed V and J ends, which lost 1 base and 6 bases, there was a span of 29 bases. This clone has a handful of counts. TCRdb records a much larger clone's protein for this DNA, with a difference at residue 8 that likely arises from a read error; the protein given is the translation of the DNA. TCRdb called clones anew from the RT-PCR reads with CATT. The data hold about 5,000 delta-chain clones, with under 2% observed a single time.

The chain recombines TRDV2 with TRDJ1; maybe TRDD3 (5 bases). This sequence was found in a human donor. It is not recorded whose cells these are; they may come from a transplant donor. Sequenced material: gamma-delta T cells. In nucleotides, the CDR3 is TGTGCCTGTGACACGGTACTGGAGGACACCAGGAGGTCTGAGAATAAACTCATCTTT. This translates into CACDTVLEDTRRSENKLIF.